This T cell receptor (beta chain) was sequenced for a study of T cell responses to AZD1222 COVID-19 vaccine. Only in-frame clones appear in the TCRdb table, and some are missing; sequencing was by immunoSEQ multiplex PCR. The table lists some 140,000 clones, 90% of them singletons. General study results and limits: Repertoire sampling was restricted to post-peak T cell response timepoints.

The CDR3 is 16 residues long. V lost 5 bases and J 10 bases, leaving 24 bases between the germline ends. Germline CDR1 is MNHEY and CDR2 is SVGEGT. As for this clone: Its antigen is currently unknown.

Sample: peripheral blood, taken on day 0 of AZD1222 vaccination. The receptor was isolated from an adult in good health. This chain links TRBV6-2 or TRBV6-3 with TRBJ1-5; no clear D gene. The CDR3 DNA sequence: TGTGCCAGCAGTCCCCACGTGGGAACGTTAATCAGCCCCCAGCATTTT. Protein sequence: CASSPHVGTLISPQHF.